These 29 T cell receptor beta chains share one sample of origin, sequenced in a study of T cells in Graves' hyperthyroidism and ophthalmopathy. Amplification targeted TCR beta CDR3 regions from RNA transcripts. HTBI primers drove first-round RT-PCR of the TCR CDR3. TCRdb re-analysed the multiplex PCR reads in MiXCR, keeping a single row per CDR3 protein. The sample records roughly 720,000 distinct CDR3 sequences, 17% being singletons. Sequenced: blood. All receptors derive from a man aged 50-59 years with Graves' hyperthyroidism.

This clonotype was recorded at least ten times. The chain employs TRBV7-9 and TRBJ1-5; D is ambiguous. CDR3 length: 12 amino acids. Germline CDR1 and CDR2: SEHNR and FQNEAQ (reference sequence). Trimming removed 4 bases from V and 5 bases from J, with 6 bases in between. DNA for the CDR3: TGTGCCAGCAGCTCAGCATATCAGCCCCAGCATTTT. Protein product: CASSSAYQPQHF.

This clonotype was seen at least ten times. The genes are TRBV27 and TRBJ2-1, with a tentative D call TRBD1 (6 bases). V shed 4 bases and J shed 2 bases, with 6 bases lying between them. The CDR3 covers 13 residues. Germline CDR1 reads MNHEY; CDR2 reads SMNVEV (reference sequence). CDR3 sequence (DNA): TGTGCCAGCAGTTGGACAGCCTACAATGAGCAGTTCTTC. Protein product: CASSWTAYNEQFF.

This clonotype was recorded a few times. The gene calls are TRBV5-4 and TRBJ2-1; the match to TRBD2 covers 7 bases. The CDR3 is 16 amino acids. From germline, CDR1 is SGHNT and CDR2 YYREEE (reference sequence). V lost 0 bases, J lost 4 bases, and 7 bases stayed unmatched. The CDR3 region is CASSLGAGEAYNEQFF. In nucleotides, the CDR3 is TGTGCCAGCAGCTTGGGGGCGGGAGAGGCTTACAATGAGCAGTTCTTC.

This chain connects TRBV19 to TRBJ2-6; TRBD2 matches 8 bases. Per the germline V gene, CDR1 is LNHDA and CDR2 is SQIVND (reference sequence). V was clipped by 7 bases and J by 0 bases; unmatched bases: 11. This CDR3 region has 18 residues. The CDR3 bases are TGTGCCAGTACCATGCGGGGGGCTAGCCCCTCTGGGGCCAACGTCCTGACTTTC. The encoded protein is CASTMRGASPSGANVLTF.

This clonotype was detected ten times or more. The chain couples TRBV18 to TRBJ2-1; D might be TRBD1 (5 bases). This CDR3 comprises 14 residues. CDR1 and CDR2 from the germline V gene are KGHSH and LQKENI. The germline V and J ends were trimmed by 2 bases and 3 bases, with 8 bases remaining between them. CDR3: CASSPRGFYNEQFF. The CDR3 nucleotides are TGTGCCAGCTCACCAAGGGGTTTCTACAATGAGCAGTTCTTC.

This clonotype has only a few counts. The chain uses TRBV6-2 or TRBV6-3 and TRBJ2-1; TRBD1 or TRBD2 may be the D gene (5 bases each). V lost 8 bases and J lost 3, with 17 bases in between. The V gene's germline CDR1 is MNHEY and CDR2 SVGEGT. CDR3 length equals 15 residues. The CDR3: CASLTSGQGYNEQFF. DNA of the CDR3: TGTGCCAGCCTTACCTCGGGGCAGGGCTACAATGAGCAGTTCTTC.

Note on this clonotype: A much larger clone is a single base away; this may be a read error. No conserved phenylalanine or tryptophan ends this CDR3, so it is likely a read error. The chain is built from TRBV7-2 and TRBJ2-1; 10 positions match TRBD2. J was trimmed by 2 bases and V by 7 bases; bases with no gene match: 2. Germline-derived CDR1 and CDR2 are SGHTA and FQGNSA. The CDR3 runs to 14 residues. As DNA, the CDR3 is TGTGCCAGCAACAGCGGGAGGGCCTACAATGAGCAGTTCTGC. Amino acids: CASNSGRAYNEQFC.

This clonotype was found many times. The V gene is TRBV24-1, the J gene TRBJ2-2; 11 bases are shared with TRBD2. Germline V gene lookup returns CDR1 KGHDR and CDR2 SFDVKD. V trimming: 4 bases; J trimming: 7 bases; junction bases outside the gene matches: 4. The CDR3 is 15 residues long. CDR3 nucleotide sequence: TGTGCCACCAGTGAAACTAGCGGGAGAATCGGGGAGCTGTTTTTT. This encodes CATSETSGRIGELFF.

This clonotype was seen only a few times. The chain has TRBV15 and TRBJ2-2; D is ambiguous. The V gene lost 4 bases and the J gene lost 7 bases, with 19 bases spanning the gap. CDR1 is LNHNV and CDR2 is YYDKDF in the germline V gene (reference sequence). The length of the CDR3 is 16 residues. The chain's CDR3 is CATSIKPSLTVGELFF. For the CDR3, the DNA is TGTGCCACCAGCATAAAGCCATCACTAACCGTCGGGGAGCTGTTTTTT.

This clonotype was seen repeatedly, ten times or more. The rearrangement links TRBV14 to TRBJ2-3; D uncertain. This CDR3 comprises 14 residues. Germline V gene data show CDR1 as SGHDN and CDR2 as FVKESK. V was shortened by 10 bases and J by 0 bases, with 14 bases between the two germline ends. The CDR3 spells CATSGWSSTDTQYF. The DNA for the CDR3 is TGTGCCACCTCCGGCTGGTCTAGCACAGATACGCAGTATTTT.

This clonotype came up many times. V is TRBV11-2 and J is TRBJ2-5, with a possible D match to TRBD2 (5 bases). Per the germline V gene, CDR1 is SGHAT and CDR2 is FQNNGV. Trimming removed 5 bases at V and 5 bases at J, with 21 bases between. The CDR3 loop spans 16 amino acids. Here the CDR3 reads CASSDLDLTGLETQYF. In DNA form, the CDR3 reads TGTGCCAGCAGCGACTTGGACCTCACGGGGTTGGAGACCCAGTACTTC.

This clonotype occurred many times. The chain links TRBV28 to TRBJ1-5; D gene unclear. Trimming shortened V by 6 bases and J by 5 bases, and 8 bases separated the two germline ends. Germline V gene sequence: CDR1 MDHEN, CDR2 SYDVKM. CDR3 length equals 12 residues. The CDR3 coding sequence is TGTGCCAGCAGCGGGCTGGATCAGCCCCAGCATTTT. It codes for CASSGLDQPQHF.

The chain employs TRBV18 and TRBJ2-3; D is possibly TRBD2 (6 bases). V was shortened by 3 bases and J by 5 bases, with 18 bases between the two germline ends. The CDR3 covers 16 residues. Germline-derived CDR1 and CDR2 are KGHSH and LQKENI. The DNA for the CDR3 is TGTGCCAGCTCACCCACGACTAGTGCGTCGGGAGATACGCAGTATTTT. Translation gives CASSPTTSASGDTQYF. The variable domain in full, with the rest retrieved from reference TRBV18 and TRBJ2-3, is NAGVMQNPRHLVRRRGQEARLRCSPMKGHSHVYWYRQLPEEGLKFMVYLQKENIIDESGMPKERFSAEFPKEGPSILRIQQVVRGDSAAYFCASSPTTSASGDTQYFGPGTRLTVL.

To note about this clonotype: A much larger clone lies one base from this, so it may be a read error. The rearrangement links TRBV27 to TRBJ2-1; 7 nucleotides agree with TRBD2. V shed 5 bases, J shed 6 bases, and the junction held 16 bases outside the gene matches. Germline V CDR1 and CDR2: MNHEY, SMNVEV (reference sequence). The CDR3 covers 17 residues. DNA for the CDR3: TGTGCCAGCAGTCTTGTAAGCGGGACGCTTTACTGCAATGAGCAGTTCTTC. It translates to CASSLVSGTLYCNEQFF.

The V and J genes are TRBV25-1 and TRBJ1-6; 9 bases are a match to TRBD1. Germline CDR1 and CDR2: MGHDK and SYGVNS. The trim removed 3 bases at V and 8 bases at J, leaving 2 bases unmatched. The CDR3 has 14 residues. The DNA of the CDR3 is TGTGCCAGCAGTGATGGGACAGGGCATTCACCCCTCCACTTT. Its protein is CASSDGTGHSPLHF. The whole variable domain, filled in from reference TRBV25-1 and TRBJ1-6, reads EADIYQTPRYLVIGTGKKITLECSQTMGHDKMYWYQQDPGMELHLIHYSYGVNSTEKGDLSSESTVSRIRTEHFPLTLESARPSHTSQYLCASSDGTGHSPLHFGNGTRLTVT.

This clonotype was detected only a few times. V and J are TRBV6-2 or TRBV6-3 and TRBJ1-5; no firm D call. The germline CDR1 and CDR2 sequences are MNHEY and SVGEGT. The CDR3 loop spans 14 amino acids. The germline V and J ends were trimmed by 2 bases and 2 bases, with 7 bases remaining between them. This CDR3 is CASSYPGGNQPQHF. CDR3 DNA: TGTGCCAGCAGTTACCCGGGAGGCAATCAGCCCCAGCATTTT.

V gene TRBV30 combines with J gene TRBJ1-6, with a weak D call TRBD1 (5 bases). The CDR3 sequence is 15 residues long. Germline assignment: CDR1 GTSNPN and CDR2 SVGIG (reference sequence). The germline V and J ends were trimmed by 2 bases and 6 bases, with 14 bases remaining between them. CDR3 sequence: CAWSTGGGGNSPLHF. CDR3 DNA sequence: TGTGCCTGGAGTACTGGGGGAGGTGGTAATTCACCCCTCCACTTT.

In regard to this clonotype: A much larger clone sits a single nucleotide away, making a read error possible. The chain recombines TRBV27 with TRBJ1-4; no clear D. The CDR3 runs to 14 residues. In germline, CDR1 is MNHEY, CDR2 SMNVEV (reference sequence). Trimming cost V 5 bases and J 8 bases, with 15 bases left between them. The CDR3 reads CASSSLHRNEKLFF. The CDR3 DNA follows: TGTGCCAGCAGTAGCCTGCATCGGAACGAAAAACTGTTTTTT.

At least ten counts were recorded for this clonotype. The rearrangement links TRBV6-1 to TRBJ2-7; 12 bases fit TRBD1. V gave up 6 bases and J gave up 6 bases; unmatched junction bases: 6. CDR3 length: 14 amino acids. Germline V CDR1 and CDR2: MNHNS, SASEGT. The CDR3 nucleotides are TGTGCCAGCAGCCGTGGGACAGGGGGCTTCGAGCAGTACTTC. Translated: CASSRGTGGFEQYF.

This clonotype has more than one count but fewer than ten. The J gene is TRBJ2-1, the V gene TRBV6-2 or TRBV6-3; TRBD2 aligns across 12 bases. This CDR3 region has 16 residues. The V segment lost 8 bases and the J segment 4 bases; nucleotides outside the gene matches: 9. Per germline, CDR1 MNHEY and CDR2 SVGEGT. CDR3 coding DNA: TGTGCCAGCTCTCCACCGACTAGCGGGAGATACAATGAGCAGTTCTTC. Protein sequence: CASSPPTSGRYNEQFF.

The chain links TRBV20-1 to TRBJ2-3; 7 bases match TRBD1. This CDR3 is 12 amino acids long. Germline CDR1 DFQATT, CDR2 SNEGSKA (reference sequence). Trimming removed 1 base from V and 7 bases from J; junction bases left unmatched: 2. The CDR3 region has the DNA TGCAGTGCTAGAGTACAGGGGAATACGCAGTATTTT. Translated, it gives CSARVQGNTQYF.

This clonotype was counted many times. V usage is TRBV2 and J usage is TRBJ2-7; D is uncertain. CDR1 and CDR2 (germline): SNHLY, FYNNEI. V shed 2 bases and J shed 4 bases, with 6 bases lying between them. This CDR3 is 12 amino acids long. The CDR3 is CASSEQWYEQYF. The CDR3 region has the DNA TGTGCCAGCAGTGAACAATGGTACGAGCAGTACTTC.

Concerning this clonotype itself: This may be a read error: a much more frequent sequence differs by one nucleotide. CDR3 sequence: CASTHGEGDNYGYTF. The DNA for the CDR3 is TGTGCCAGCACCCACGGGGAGGGTGATAACTATGGCTACACCTTC. The rearrangement links TRBV6-2 or TRBV6-3 to TRBJ1-2; D gene uncertain. The V end lost 7 bases, the J end lost 1 base, and 16 bases lay between the germline ends. The CDR3 covers 15 residues. Germline CDR1 and CDR2: MNHEY and SVGEGT.

This clonotype was seen ten or more times. The chain joins TRBV9 to TRBJ2-1; 7 positions match TRBD2. V dropped 0 bases and J dropped 7; count of bases not matched to a gene: 4. The CDR3 consists of 14 residues. Germline V gives CDR1 SGDLS, CDR2 YYNGEE. The CDR3 sequence is CASSVGDSGNEQFF. CDR3 in DNA: TGTGCCAGCAGCGTAGGTGATAGCGGGAATGAGCAGTTCTTC. Full variable domain (remainder filled in from reference TRBV9 and TRBJ2-1): DSGVTQTPKHLITATGQRVTLRCSPRSGDLSVYWYQQSLDQGLQFLIQYYNGEERAKGNILERFSAQQFPDLHSELNLSSLELGDSALYFCASSVGDSGNEQFFGPGTRLTVL.

This clonotype was seen only a few times. The rearrangement joins TRBV7-3 to TRBJ2-7, with D possibly TRBD2 on 5 matching bases. Trimming left V 4 bases short and J 7 bases short, with 17 bases between. In germline, CDR1 is SGHTA, CDR2 FQGTGA. CDR3 length: 14 residues. CDR3 in DNA: TGTGCCAGCAGCTCGAGCGGTAACAGCAAGGAGCAGTACTTC. It yields the protein CASSSSGNSKEQYF.

This clonotype was seen many times. V usage is TRBV7-9 and J usage is TRBJ2-5; 8 nucleotides match TRBD1. CDR1 and CDR2 (germline): SEHNR, FQNEAQ (reference sequence). The CDR3 length is 15 residues. With 3 bases clipped from V and 4 bases from J, the junction kept 7 bases outside the gene matches. The CDR3: CASSLGQATLETQYF. In DNA form, the CDR3 reads TGTGCCAGCAGCTTGGGACAGGCTACCTTAGAGACCCAGTACTTC.

This chain joins TRBV20-1 and TRBJ2-3; perhaps TRBD1 as D (6 bases). The CDR3 loop spans 15 amino acids. Trimming stripped 1 base from V and 2 bases from J, with 13 bases between. Germline assignment: CDR1 DFQATT and CDR2 SNEGSKA (reference sequence). As DNA, the CDR3 is TGCAGTGCTAGAGCCCCGGACAGAGACACAGATACGCAGTATTTT. Translation: CSARAPDRDTDTQYF.

This clonotype was found many times. The CDR3 spells CASSVGTGAQYEQYF. The CDR3 coding sequence is TGTGCCAGCAGCGTCGGGACAGGGGCGCAGTATGAGCAGTACTTC. The chain is built from TRBV7-2 and TRBJ2-7; TRBD1 aligns across 10 bases. V trimming: 5 bases; J trimming: 7 bases; junction bases outside the gene matches: 11. Looked up from germline, CDR1 is SGHTA and CDR2 is FQGNSA. This CDR3 contains 15 residues.

The J gene is TRBJ2-1, the V gene TRBV28; D gene unclear. V dropped 0 bases and J dropped 6 bases, with 12 bases sitting between them. Germline CDR1 and CDR2: MDHEN and SYDVKM. CDR3 size: 15 residues. CDR3 protein: CASSLWGDSGNEQFF. The DNA of the CDR3 is TGTGCCAGCAGTTTATGGGGTGATTCGGGCAATGAGCAGTTCTTC.